The rows below give T cell receptor beta chains drawn from one sample of a study of cytomegalovirus exposure and HLA in healthy donors. The protocol was immunoSEQ multiplex PCR, while the TCRdb copy is restricted to in-frame clones and leaves out a portion. The sample gives around 400,000 clones, roughly 85% of which show up once; roughly 0.83% is in the top ten. Specimen: PBMCs. These TCRs come from a woman aged 18-29 years in good health and CMV-seronegative. Both conserved end residues are part of each CDR3. The order of the fields is clone size, V gene, J gene, D gene, CDR3 protein, CDR3 DNA. D genes are given only for firm matches. Clone size is not always given. Where it is, it says once, few, many or a class for expanded clones.

size: -; V: TRBV19; J: TRBJ2-5; D: TRBD2; CDR3: CASSPSGRVQETQYF; DNA: TGTGCCAGTAGCCCATCGGGGAGGGTCCAAGAGACCCAGTACTTC
size: -; V: TRBV6-4; J: TRBJ2-7; D: -; CDR3: CASSDVEPLGIYEQYF; DNA: TGTGCCAGCAGTGACGTCGAACCTCTCGGGATCTACGAGCAGTACTTC
size: -; V: TRBV6-1; J: TRBJ2-7; D: TRBD1; CDR3: CASSHQGTGEYEQYF; DNA: TGTGCCAGCAGCCACCAGGGGACAGGCGAATACGAGCAGTACTTC
size: -; V: TRBV7-2; J: TRBJ1-1; D: -; CDR3: CASSPMLWPGNTEAFF; DNA: TGTGCCAGCAGCCCAATGCTCTGGCCTGGGAACACTGAAGCTTTCTTT
size: -; V: TRBV6-5; J: TRBJ1-1; D: -; CDR3: CASSYSISRSEAFF; DNA: TGTGCCAGCAGTTACTCGATATCTCGCAGTGAAGCTTTCTTT
size: -; V: TRBV7-3; J: TRBJ2-3; D: TRBD2; CDR3: CASSSSGTTDTQYF; DNA: TGTGCCAGCAGCTCAAGCGGGACCACAGATACGCAGTATTTT
size: few; V: TRBV9; J: TRBJ1-2; D: -; CDR3: CASSAAIGAGQDTF; DNA: TGTGCCAGCAGCGCTGCTATTGGCGCGGGGCAGGACACCTTC
size: -; V: TRBV5-1; J: TRBJ2-5; D: -; CDR3: CASSLGLLQGRQETQYF; DNA: TGCGCCAGCAGCTTGGGCCTACTACAGGGGAGGCAAGAGACCCAGTACTTC
size: -; V: TRBV6-1; J: TRBJ1-1; D: TRBD1; CDR3: CASGTGGLGTEAFF; DNA: TGTGCCAGCGGGACAGGGGGCTTGGGGACTGAAGCTTTCTTT
size: once; V: TRBV1; J: TRBJ2-3; D: -; CDR3: CTSSQDSSREALGSTDTQYF; DNA: TGCACCAGCAGCCAAGATAGTTCGCGGGAGGCCCTGGGGTCCACAGATACGCAGTATTTT
size: -; V: TRBV5-4; J: TRBJ2-7; D: -; CDR3: CASSSAGNSYEQYF; DNA: TGTGCCAGCAGCTCAGCAGGGAACTCCTACGAGCAGTACTTC
size: -; V: TRBV7-8; J: TRBJ1-2; D: TRBD1; CDR3: CASSILRDRGKDGYTF; DNA: TGTGCCAGCAGCATCCTACGGGACAGAGGAAAAGATGGCTACACCTTC
size: few; V: TRBV27; J: TRBJ1-6; D: TRBD1; CDR3: CASSLSAGGSGLINSPLHF; DNA: TGTGCCAGCAGTTTATCAGCAGGGGGCAGTGGGCTAATCAATTCACCCCTCCACTTT
size: -; V: TRBV7-6; J: TRBJ1-1; D: -; CDR3: CASSLRQGLNTEAFF; DNA: TGTGCCAGCAGCTTACGGCAGGGGTTGAACACTGAAGCTTTCTTT
size: -; V: TRBV6-1; J: TRBJ1-1; D: -; CDR3: CASSETRDREAFF; DNA: TGTGCCAGCAGTGAAACCCGAGACAGGGAAGCTTTCTTT
size: -; V: TRBV11-2; J: TRBJ2-1; D: TRBD2; CDR3: CASSVRLAGGVGNEQFF; DNA: TGTGCCAGCAGCGTCCGACTAGCGGGAGGGGTAGGTAATGAGCAGTTCTTC
size: -; V: TRBV13; J: TRBJ2-7; D: TRBD1; CDR3: CASSSNRDRGYEQYF; DNA: TGTGCCAGCAGCTCAAACCGGGACAGGGGTTACGAGCAGTACTTC
size: -; V: TRBV5-1; J: TRBJ2-1; D: TRBD2; CDR3: CASSFNGGDYNEQFF; DNA: TGCGCCAGCAGCTTTAACGGGGGGGATTACAATGAGCAGTTCTTC
size: -; V: TRBV6-6; J: TRBJ2-5; D: -; CDR3: CASSYREGETQYF; DNA: TGTGCCAGCAGCTACAGGGAGGGAGAGACCCAGTACTTC
size: once; V: TRBV16; J: TRBJ1-4; D: -; CDR3: CASSQDRDEKLFF; DNA: TGTGCCAGCAGCCAAGACAGAGATGAAAAACTGTTTTTT
size: -; V: TRBV13; J: TRBJ2-5; D: TRBD2; CDR3: CATGGLAGEQETQYF; DNA: TGTGCCACGGGGGGGCTAGCGGGAGAGCAAGAGACCCAGTACTTC
size: -; V: TRBV2; J: TRBJ2-2; D: TRBD2; CDR3: CASTGGWQLAGYTGELFF; DNA: TGTGCCAGCACCGGGGGGTGGCAACTAGCGGGATACACCGGGGAGCTGTTTTTT
size: few; V: TRBV10-1; J: TRBJ1-2; D: -; CDR3: CASSDGRAPNGYTF; DNA: TGCGCCAGCAGTGACGGCAGAGCGCCGAATGGCTACACCTTC
size: -; V: TRBV19; J: TRBJ1-1; D: -; CDR3: CASTKGDPNTEAFF; DNA: TGTGCCAGCACCAAGGGGGATCCGAACACTGAAGCTTTCTTT
size: -; V: TRBV6-6; J: TRBJ1-6; D: -; CDR3: CASREDSGSPLHF; DNA: TGTGCCAGCAGAGAGGACAGTGGTTCACCCCTCCACTTT
size: few; V: TRBV4-2; J: TRBJ2-1; D: -; CDR3: CASSQESRLVRRNNEQFF; DNA: TGTGCCAGCAGCCAAGAAAGTCGACTAGTTAGACGCAACAATGAGCAGTTCTTC
size: -; V: TRBV28; J: TRBJ1-2; D: TRBD1; CDR3: CASSPWTGGDYGYTF; DNA: TGTGCCAGCAGTCCCTGGACAGGGGGCGACTATGGCTACACCTTC
size: -; V: TRBV6-1; J: TRBJ1-1; D: -; CDR3: CASSGGQQLNTEAFF; DNA: TGTGCCAGCAGTGGGGGCCAGCAACTGAACACTGAAGCTTTCTTT
size: -; V: TRBV6-1; J: TRBJ1-2; D: TRBD1; CDR3: CASSEEVGGDNYGYTF; DNA: TGTGCCAGCAGTGAAGAGGTAGGGGGCGATAACTATGGCTACACCTTC
size: -; V: TRBV4-1; J: TRBJ1-2; D: -; CDR3: CASSQQLGGIVNGYTF; DNA: TGCGCCAGCAGCCAGCAATTGGGGGGGATCGTGAATGGCTACACCTTC
size: -; V: TRBV30; J: TRBJ1-6; D: -; CDR3: CAWSVQQGISPLHF; DNA: TGTGCCTGGAGTGTACAGCAGGGGATCTCACCCCTCCACTTT
size: -; V: TRBV27; J: TRBJ1-2; D: -; CDR3: CASSFSLLLGARNYGYTF; DNA: TGTGCCAGCAGTTTTTCCCTACTCCTCGGAGCCAGAAACTATGGCTACACCTTC
size: -; V: TRBV9; J: TRBJ1-1; D: TRBD1; CDR3: CASSVGYLQGALGPEAFF; DNA: TGTGCCAGCAGCGTAGGATATCTACAGGGGGCCCTCGGGCCTGAAGCTTTCTTT
size: -; V: TRBV6-5; J: TRBJ1-5; D: -; CDR3: CASSFRQGNQPQHF; DNA: TGTGCCAGCAGTTTTAGACAGGGCAATCAGCCCCAGCATTTT
size: -; V: TRBV6-1; J: TRBJ2-4; D: -; CDR3: CASSESAGRKNIQYF; DNA: TGTGCCAGCAGTGAATCGGCAGGGCGCAAAAACATTCAGTACTTC
size: -; V: TRBV5-8; J: TRBJ2-1; D: TRBD2; CDR3: CASSLSGSPSYNEQFF; DNA: TGTGCCAGCAGCTTGAGCGGGAGCCCCTCCTACAATGAGCAGTTCTTC
size: -; V: TRBV5-1; J: TRBJ2-7; D: TRBD1; CDR3: CASSLSGTGGTLYLRDF; DNA: TGCGCCAGCAGCTTGTCGGGGACAGGGGGCACGTTATATCTCCGGGACTTC
size: few; V: TRBV30; J: TRBJ2-5; D: TRBD2; CDR3: CAWSVRLARKYQETQYF; DNA: TGTGCCTGGAGTGTACGACTAGCAAGGAAGTACCAAGAGACCCAGTACTTC
size: -; V: TRBV29-1; J: TRBJ1-2; D: -; CDR3: CSVDSSYGYTF; DNA: TGCAGCGTTGATTCGAGCTATGGCTACACCTTC
size: -; V: TRBV27; J: TRBJ2-5; D: TRBD2; CDR3: CASSLGLASPRETQYF; DNA: TGTGCCAGCAGTCTAGGACTAGCGAGCCCACGGGAGACCCAGTACTTC
size: -; V: TRBV27; J: TRBJ2-7; D: -; CDR3: CASSLDRDKPTYEQYF; DNA: TGTGCCAGCAGCCTGGACCGGGACAAACCAACCTACGAGCAGTACTTC
size: -; V: TRBV7-2; J: TRBJ2-3; D: TRBD2; CDR3: CASSLLGAGGIADTQYF; DNA: TGTGCCAGCAGCTTACTTGGGGCGGGAGGGATAGCAGATACGCAGTATTTT
size: -; V: TRBV11-2; J: TRBJ2-7; D: -; CDR3: CASSLVGGQDEQYF; DNA: TGTGCCAGCAGCTTAGTGGGGGGGCAGGACGAGCAGTACTTC